This TCR beta chain was sequenced in a study of blood T cell repertoires in COVID-19. Study-level information: Sites across the United States, Italy and Spain contributed samples from acute and convalescent COVID-19.

Source study methods: Using reference gene primer amplification, nucleated cell counts were estimated. Method: immunoSEQ multiplex PCR; TCRdb's copy keeps in-frame clones and lacks some. V, J and clone size are those of that table, while D and trimming were read from the DNA. The data show about 260,000 clones, about four fifths seen once. The CDR3 spans 14 residues. The TCR was taken from a woman aged 45-65 years who had recovered from COVID-19. J is TRBJ2-1 and V is TRBV21-1; the DNA was not used to check the table's D call, TRBD2. TRBV21-1 constitutes a pseudogene. The sequencing sample was made of peripheral blood. CDR3 sequence reads: CASSAAGANNEQFF. Here the CDR3 DNA reads TGTGCCAGCAGCGCAGCGGGGGCGAACAATGAGCAGTTCTTC.